This T cell receptor (beta chain) was identified during a study of shared T cell receptors in the human thymus. Clones were sequenced by immunoSEQ multiplex PCR, and TCRdb holds only the in-frame ones, with some missing. The table has some 720,000 clones, over 75% seen once. CDR1 and CDR2 from the germline V gene are SEHNR and FQNEAQ (reference sequence). Trimming took 5 bases from V and 2 from J; bases not matched to a gene: 6. CDR3 size: 15 residues. The sample was also linked to a second study, of human thymus T cells. From that study: Thymic tissue was derived from resections collected during corrective heart surgery. Apparent bias marked the V and J gene usage of thymic and blood repertoires.

This sequence originates from a boy under three years old with a congenital heart defect. The V call is TRBV7-9, the J call TRBJ2-7, with 10 bases matching TRBD1. Sequencing was done on a sample of thymocytes. CDR3 nucleotides: TGTGCCAGCAGCGGCCCCGGGACAGGGGCCTACGAGCAGTACTTC. It translates to CASSGPGTGAYEQYF.